This record looks at one T cell receptor (beta chain) sequence and its context. Its specificity is not known. V trimming: 1 base; J trimming: 0 bases; junction bases outside the gene matches: 12. The CDR3 extends over 20 amino acids. Germline assignment: CDR1 MNHEY and CDR2 SMNVEV (reference sequence). The repertoire was sequenced with immunoSEQ multiplex PCR; TCRdb's copy has only in-frame clones and lacks some. The top ten clones hold approximately 3.5% of a sample with about 30,000 clones, around three quarters of them seen once. The data stem from a study of PD-L1 blockade in urothelial cancer. Overall study: Per blood sample, T cells had a median of roughly 150,000.

Time point specified: peripheral blood 6 weeks after treatment start. Each patient gave between 1 and 8 samples of peripheral blood mononuclear cells, which were collected pretreatment and during treatment. Notes on the study in general: Tumor-associated TCR clones expanded more in blood at 3 weeks in patients with durable benefit. Below-median pretreatment blood TCR clonality was associated with improved progression-free and overall survival.

The genes are TRBV27 and TRBJ2-1; 10 nucleotides line up with TRBD2. The clonotype originates from a man in his 70s with urothelial cancer. The source was PBMCs, collected around atezolizumab (anti-PD-L1) treatment. The CDR3 region is CASSLLSGRASLNSYNEQFF. The CDR3 region has the DNA TGTGCCAGCAGTTTATTAAGCGGGAGGGCCTCGTTAAACTCCTACAATGAGCAGTTCTTC.